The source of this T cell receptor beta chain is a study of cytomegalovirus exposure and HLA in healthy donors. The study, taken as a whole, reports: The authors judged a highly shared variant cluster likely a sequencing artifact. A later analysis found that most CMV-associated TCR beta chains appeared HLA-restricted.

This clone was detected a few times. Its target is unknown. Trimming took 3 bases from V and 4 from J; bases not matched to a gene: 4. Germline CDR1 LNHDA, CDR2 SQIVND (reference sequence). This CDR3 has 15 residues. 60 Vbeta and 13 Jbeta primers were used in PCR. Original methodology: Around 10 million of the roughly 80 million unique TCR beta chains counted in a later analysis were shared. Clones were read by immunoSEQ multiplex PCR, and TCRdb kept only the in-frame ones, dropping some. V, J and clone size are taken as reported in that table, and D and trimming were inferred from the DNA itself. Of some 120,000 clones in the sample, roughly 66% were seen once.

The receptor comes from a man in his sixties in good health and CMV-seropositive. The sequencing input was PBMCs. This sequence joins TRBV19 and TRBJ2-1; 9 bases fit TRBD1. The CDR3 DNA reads TGTGCCAGTAGTATTTGGGACAGGGTATACAATGAGCAGTTCTTC. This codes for CASSIWDRVYNEQFF.